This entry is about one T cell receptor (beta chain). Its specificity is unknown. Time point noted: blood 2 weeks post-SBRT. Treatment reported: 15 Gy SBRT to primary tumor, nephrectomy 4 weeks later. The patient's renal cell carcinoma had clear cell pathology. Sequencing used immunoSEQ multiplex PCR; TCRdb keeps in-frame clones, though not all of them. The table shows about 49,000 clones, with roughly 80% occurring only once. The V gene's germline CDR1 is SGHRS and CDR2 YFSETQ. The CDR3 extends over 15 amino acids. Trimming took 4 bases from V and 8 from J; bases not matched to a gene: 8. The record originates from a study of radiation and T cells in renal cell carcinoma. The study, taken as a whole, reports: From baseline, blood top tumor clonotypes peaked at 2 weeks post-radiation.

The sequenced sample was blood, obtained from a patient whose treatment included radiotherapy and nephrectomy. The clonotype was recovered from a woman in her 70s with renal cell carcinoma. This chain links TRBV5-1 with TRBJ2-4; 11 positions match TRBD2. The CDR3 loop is CASSPVAGGPDIQYF. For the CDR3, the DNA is TGCGCCAGCAGCCCTGTAGCGGGGGGGCCTGACATTCAGTACTTC.